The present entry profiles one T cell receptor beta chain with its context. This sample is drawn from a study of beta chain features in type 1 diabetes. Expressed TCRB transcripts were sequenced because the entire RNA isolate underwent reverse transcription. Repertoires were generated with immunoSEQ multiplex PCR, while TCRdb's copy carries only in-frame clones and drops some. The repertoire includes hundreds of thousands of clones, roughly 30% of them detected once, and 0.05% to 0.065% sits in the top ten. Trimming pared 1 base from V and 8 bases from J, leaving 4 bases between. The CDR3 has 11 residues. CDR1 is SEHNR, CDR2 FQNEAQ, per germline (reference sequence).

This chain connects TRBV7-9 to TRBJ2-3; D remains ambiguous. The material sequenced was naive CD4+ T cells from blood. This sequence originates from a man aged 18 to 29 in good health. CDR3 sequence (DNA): TGTGCCAGCAGCTTAGAGGTTACGCAGTATTTT. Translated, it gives CASSLEVTQYF.